This entry lists 10 T cell receptor beta chains sequenced from one sample in a study of blood T cell repertoires in COVID-19. Profiled with immunoSEQ multiplex PCR; TCRdb holds only in-frame clones, not every one. The table has around 270,000 clones, more than 75% seen once. The sequencing input was peripheral blood. Receptor source: a woman in her fifties or sixties with COVID-19, enrolled during active disease.

This chain links TRBV6-1 with TRBJ1-1, with 9 bases lining up with TRBD1. CDR3 size: 16 residues. CDR1 is MNHNS and CDR2 is SASEGT in the germline V gene. V shed 2 bases, J shed 5 bases, and the junction held 9 bases outside the gene matches. This chain's CDR3 is CASSERRTGGRTEAFF. The CDR3 coding sequence is TGTGCCAGCAGTGAACGCAGAACAGGGGGCCGGACTGAAGCTTTCTTT.

This chain uses TRBV10-3 with TRBJ1-6; D may be TRBD1 (5 bases). CDR1 ENHRY and CDR2 SYGVKD come from the germline V gene. This CDR3 region has 15 residues. Trimming removed 6 bases from V and 2 bases from J, with 11 bases in between. The CDR3 bases are TGTGCCATCAGCCGTGACAGAACCTATAATTCACCCCTCCACTTT. It yields the protein CAISRDRTYNSPLHF.

The rearrangement links TRBV27 to TRBJ2-3, with D tentatively TRBD2 (7 bases). The CDR3 is 14 residues long. V was clipped by 6 bases and J by 3 bases, with 13 bases between them. In germline, CDR1 is MNHEY, CDR2 SMNVEV (reference sequence). CDR3 DNA sequence: TGTGCCAGCAGCAAGGGGGGGCGGACAGATACGCAGTATTTT. It is translated as CASSKGGRTDTQYF.

CDR3 DNA sequence: TGTGCCACCAGTCAGGGACAGGCCATTAGCACAGATACGCAGTATTTT. Protein product: CATSQGQAISTDTQYF. The V gene is TRBV24-1, the J gene TRBJ2-3, with 8 bases lining up with TRBD1. V was pared by 6 bases and J by 0 bases, with 7 bases of the junction left unmatched. The CDR3 extends over 16 amino acids. Germline lookup yields CDR1 KGHDR and CDR2 SFDVKD.

The chain carries TRBV3-1 (or the pseudogene TRBV3-2) and TRBJ1-3; D possibly corresponds to TRBD1 (6 bases). This CDR3 comprises 13 residues. V dropped 7 bases and J dropped 4 bases, with 11 bases sitting between them. CDR1 LGHDT and CDR2 YNNKEL come from the germline V gene (reference sequence). For the CDR3, the DNA is TGTGCCAGCACCCAGGGGCGCGGAAACACCATATATTTT. Amino acid sequence: CASTQGRGNTIYF.

The chain combines TRBV4-1 with TRBJ2-5, with 7 bases aligning to TRBD2. CDR3 length: 15 residues. Germline CDR1 is MGHRA and CDR2 is YSYEKL. V dropped 4 bases and J dropped 5; count of bases not matched to a gene: 10. CDR3: CASSLVAGALETQYF. CDR3 bases: TGCGCCAGCAGCCTAGTGGCGGGAGCCCTGGAGACCCAGTACTTC.

The rearrangement joins TRBV6-5 to TRBJ1-2; 10 positions agree with TRBD1. After removal of 2 bases from V and 5 bases from J, the junction contained 2 bases not matched to a gene. The CDR3 consists of 14 residues. Germline V gene sequence: CDR1 MNHEY, CDR2 SVGAGI. CDR3 DNA sequence: TGTGCCAGCAGTTACCGGGACAGGGGATATGGCTACACCTTC. Amino acids: CASSYRDRGYGYTF.

The chain has TRBV3-1 (or the pseudogene TRBV3-2) and TRBJ2-1; maybe TRBD1 (6 bases). Germline CDR1 and CDR2: LGHDT and YNNKEL (reference sequence). Trimming removed 3 bases at V and 2 bases at J, with 14 bases between. The CDR3 is 16 residues long. CDR3 in DNA: TGTGCCAGCAGCCAGGGACATAGCGTGCCCTACAATGAGCAGTTCTTC. It yields the protein CASSQGHSVPYNEQFF.

Here the CDR3 DNA reads TGTGCCAGCAGTTATATTGGCAGGGGGCGGGCGGGCAATCAGCCCCAGCATTTT. Amino acids: CASSYIGRGRAGNQPQHF. The gene calls are TRBV6-2 or TRBV6-3 and TRBJ1-5; 8 bases map to TRBD1. The CDR3 contains 18 residues. In germline, CDR1 is MNHEY, CDR2 SVGEGT. J was trimmed by 2 bases and V by 3 bases; bases with no gene match: 12.

V gene TRBV2 combines with J gene TRBJ2-6, with D unclear. This CDR3 contains 15 residues. The V and J ends lost 3 bases and 1 base respectively, with 7 bases between them. Germline assignment: CDR1 SNHLY and CDR2 FYNNEI. The CDR3 is CASSESLSGANVLTF. As DNA, the CDR3 is TGTGCCAGCAGTGAGTCACTGTCTGGGGCCAACGTCCTGACTTTC. The full variable domain, in which reference TRBV2 and TRBJ2-6 provide the parts outside the CDR3, is EPEVTQTPSHQVTQMGQEVILRCVPISNHLYFYWYRQILGQKVEFLVSFYNNEISEKSEIFDDQFSVERPDGSNFTLKIRSTKLEDSAMYFCASSESLSGANVLTFGAGSRLTVL.